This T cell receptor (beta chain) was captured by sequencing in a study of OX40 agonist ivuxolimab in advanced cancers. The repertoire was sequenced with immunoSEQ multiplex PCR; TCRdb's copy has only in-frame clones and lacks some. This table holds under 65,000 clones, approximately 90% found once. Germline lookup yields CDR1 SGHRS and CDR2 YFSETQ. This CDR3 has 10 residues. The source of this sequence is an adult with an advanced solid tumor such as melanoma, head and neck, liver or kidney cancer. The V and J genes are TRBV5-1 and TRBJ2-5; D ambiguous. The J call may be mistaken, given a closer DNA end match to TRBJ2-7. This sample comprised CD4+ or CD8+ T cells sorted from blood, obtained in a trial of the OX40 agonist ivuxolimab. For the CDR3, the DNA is TGCGCCAGCGGCGAAGGCGAGCAGTACTTC. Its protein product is CASGEGEQYF.